The entry below describes one TCR beta chain. Libraries were prepared by immunoSEQ multiplex PCR; TCRdb keeps only in-frame clonotypes and omits some of them. This sample carries approximately 75,000 clones, more than 75% of them seen once, and the ten largest clones take less than 20%. This sample is drawn from a study of T cell responses to AZD1222 COVID-19 vaccine. Germline trimming cut 2 bases from V and 4 bases from J; bases unmatched to any gene: 10. The germline V gene has CDR1 LNHDA and CDR2 SQIVND (reference sequence). CDR3 size: 17 residues. The sequencing used peripheral blood, collected 28 days after the second AZD1222 dose. The origin of this receptor is an adult who received the AZD1222 COVID-19 vaccine. This chain connects TRBV19 to TRBJ1-3; 8 bases align to TRBD1. CDR3 sequence: CASSILPPRGPGNTIYF. CDR3 DNA sequence: TGTGCCAGTAGTATACTACCTCCCAGGGGGCCAGGAAACACCATATATTTT.